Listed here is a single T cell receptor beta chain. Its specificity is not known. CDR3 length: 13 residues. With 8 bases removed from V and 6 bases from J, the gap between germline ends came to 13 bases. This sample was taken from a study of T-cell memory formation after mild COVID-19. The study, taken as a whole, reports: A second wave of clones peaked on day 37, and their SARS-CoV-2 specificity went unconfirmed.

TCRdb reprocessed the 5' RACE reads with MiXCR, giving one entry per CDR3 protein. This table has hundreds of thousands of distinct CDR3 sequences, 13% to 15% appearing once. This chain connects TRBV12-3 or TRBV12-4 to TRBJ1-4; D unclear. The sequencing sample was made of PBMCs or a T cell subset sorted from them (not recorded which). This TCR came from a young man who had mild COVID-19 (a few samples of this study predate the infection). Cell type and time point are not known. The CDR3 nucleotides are TGTGCCAGCTCGGAGGCGGGGTATGAAAAACTGTTTTTT. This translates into CASSEAGYEKLFF.